Described below is a single T cell receptor (beta chain) sequence and its context. Germline V CDR1 and CDR2: SGHRS, YFSETQ. There are 17 residues in the CDR3. J was trimmed by 0 bases and V by 4 bases; bases with no gene match: 7. The sample is drawn from a study of blood T cell repertoires in COVID-19. Study-wide background: Collection of acute and convalescent COVID-19 samples took place in the United States, Italy and Spain. PBMCs, B-cell-depleted T cells, or T cells provided the cDNA or gDNA that made up the material.

Authors' analysis steps: Amplification of reference gene primers provided the estimated nucleated cell counts. Using immunoSEQ multiplex PCR, the repertoire was profiled, and TCRdb retains in-frame clones only, with some absent. The V and J calls and the clone size are those of that table, but D and trimming were determined from the DNA. The sample consists of a few hundred thousand clones, about nine tenths of them appearing once. This receptor was obtained from a man between 50 and 59 years old with active or convalescent COVID-19. The rearrangement uses TRBV5-1 and TRBJ2-3, with 11 positions matching TRBD2. Sample: peripheral blood. This chain's CDR3 is CASSQGTSGVSTDTQYF. Here the CDR3 DNA reads TGCGCCAGCAGCCAGGGGACTAGCGGCGTTAGCACAGATACGCAGTATTTT.